The 15 T cell receptor beta chains below all came from one sample that was sequenced in a study of CD8 T cells in Susac syndrome. It was with random hexamers that about 0.45 to 1 ug RNA was reverse transcribed. A single record per CDR3 protein comes from TCRdb applying MiXCR to the immunoSEQ multiplex PCR reads. Counted here are 210,000 or so distinct CDR3 sequences, more than 85% occurring once; the ten biggest clones make up 0.1% to 0.15%. The material sequenced was CD8+ T cells from PBMCs. The receptor set was obtained from a human donor with multiple sclerosis.

The rearrangement joins TRBV25-1 to TRBJ2-7, with 9 bases lining up with TRBD1. The ends lost 8 bases at V and 2 bases at J; junction bases unmatched: 4. The length of the CDR3 is 13 residues. Per germline, CDR1 MGHDK and CDR2 SYGVNS. The CDR3 spells CASLGQGPYEQYF. The CDR3 DNA reads TGTGCCAGCCTGGGACAGGGTCCCTACGAGCAGTACTTC.

The chain couples TRBV2 to TRBJ2-1; tentatively, D is TRBD1 (6 bases). CDR1 and CDR2 from the germline V gene are SNHLY and FYNNEI. Trimming cost V 10 bases and J 0 bases, with 13 bases left between them. There are 14 residues in the CDR3. The CDR3 coding sequence is TGTGCCAACAAGGGGGAGAGCTCCTACAATGAGCAGTTCTTC. Amino acid sequence: CANKGESSYNEQFF.

The chain is built from TRBV19 and TRBJ2-3; D assignment may be TRBD1 or TRBD2 (5 bases each). V lost 3 bases and J lost 8, with 6 bases in between. The germline V gene has CDR1 LNHDA and CDR2 SQIVND (reference sequence). The CDR3 contains 11 residues. The CDR3 DNA reads as TGTGCCAGTAGTATTGGGGGTACGCAGTATTTT. Translated: CASSIGGTQYF.

The rearrangement joins TRBV30 to TRBJ2-2, with D unclear. With 1 base removed from V and 2 bases from J, the gap between germline ends came to 5 bases. The CDR3 extends over 13 amino acids. Germline CDR1 reads GTSNPN; CDR2 reads SVGIG (reference sequence). The CDR3 reads CAWSEVNTGELFF. In nucleotides, the CDR3 is TGTGCCTGGAGTGAAGTCAACACCGGGGAGCTGTTTTTT. The variable domain in full, with the rest retrieved from reference TRBV30 and TRBJ2-2, is SQTIHQWPATLVQPVGSPLSLECTVEGTSNPNLYWYRQAAGRGLQLLFYSVGIGQISSEVPQNLSASRPQDRQFILSSKKLLLSDSGFYLCAWSEVNTGELFFGEGSRLTVL.

The chain joins TRBV19 to TRBJ2-2; TRBD2 agrees at 7 bases. The trim removed 8 bases at V and 5 bases at J, leaving 5 bases unmatched. This CDR3 spans 13 amino acids. The V gene's germline CDR1 is LNHDA and CDR2 SQIVND (reference sequence). The CDR3, as DNA: TGTGCCAGTCATGGGGGAGGGACCGGGGAGCTGTTTTTT. Protein product: CASHGGGTGELFF.

V is TRBV7-8 and J is TRBJ2-6; D may be TRBD1 (6 bases). The CDR3 has 19 residues. Germline V gives CDR1 SGHVS, CDR2 FQNEAQ. V was pared by 3 bases and J by 0 bases, with 18 bases between. Here the CDR3 reads CASSLAPLGGYSGANVLTF. DNA of the CDR3: TGTGCCAGCAGCTTGGCCCCTCTAGGGGGTTACTCTGGGGCCAACGTCCTGACTTTC.

The V and J genes are TRBV19 and TRBJ1-5, with TRBD1 as a possible D gene (6 bases). V was pared by 6 bases and J by 4 bases, with 16 bases between. The CDR3 has 15 residues. Germline CDR1 and CDR2: LNHDA and SQIVND (reference sequence). This CDR3 is CASSPTGWGNQPQHF. The CDR3 DNA reads TGTGCCAGTAGCCCCACAGGGTGGGGAAATCAGCCCCAGCATTTT.

The chain carries TRBV13 and TRBJ2-3; 12 nucleotides match TRBD1. The CDR3 is 19 residues long. The junction had 14 bases not matched to a gene; V was cut back by 3 bases and J by 4 bases. The germline V gene encodes CDR1 PRHDT and CDR2 FYEKMQ (reference sequence). CDR3 loop: CASSFTPGQGAVGPDTQYF. The CDR3 coding sequence is TGTGCCAGCAGCTTCACCCCGGGACAGGGGGCTGTGGGGCCAGATACGCAGTATTTT.

The rearrangement joins TRBV11-2 to TRBJ2-1; the D gene is possibly TRBD2 (6 bases). The CDR3 has 14 amino acids. Looked up from germline, CDR1 is SGHAT and CDR2 is FQNNGV. V dropped 7 bases and J dropped 1 base, with 11 bases sitting between them. CDR3 sequence (DNA): TGTGCCAGCACGGGGGACTCTTCCTACAATGAGCAGTTCTTC. Its protein is CASTGDSSYNEQFF.

As DNA, the CDR3 is TGTGCCAGCAGCGTTAAGGCCGGGGTAGCGGAACCTAGCACAGATACGCAGTATTTT. Translated, it gives CASSVKAGVAEPSTDTQYF. This chain uses TRBV9 with TRBJ2-3; perhaps TRBD2 as D (6 bases). CDR3 length: 19 residues. V shed 2 bases and J shed 0 bases, with 22 bases lying between them. Germline assignment: CDR1 SGDLS and CDR2 YYNGEE. Full variable domain (remainder filled in from reference TRBV9 and TRBJ2-3): DSGVTQTPKHLITATGQRVTLRCSPRSGDLSVYWYQQSLDQGLQFLIQYYNGEERAKGNILERFSAQQFPDLHSELNLSSLELGDSALYFCASSVKAGVAEPSTDTQYFGPGTRLTVL.

The rearrangement uses TRBV30 and TRBJ2-1, with 10 bases aligning to TRBD1. This CDR3 contains 17 residues. J gave up 9 bases and V 4 bases, and 18 bases lay outside the gene matches. Germline V gene sequence: CDR1 GTSNPN, CDR2 SVGIG (reference sequence). CDR3 DNA sequence: TGTGCCTGGACCCTCCTCCCGGGACAGGGGCTCGAAGGTGAGCAGTTCTTC. Translation: CAWTLLPGQGLEGEQFF.

This rearrangement joins TRBV27 to TRBJ1-2, with 10 bases aligning to TRBD1. Germline CDR1 and CDR2: MNHEY and SMNVEV (reference sequence). The CDR3 sequence is 16 residues long. Trimming at V came to 2 bases and at J to 6 bases, leaving 9 bases not matched to a gene. The CDR3: CASSLSWRQGADGYTF. CDR3 bases: TGTGCCAGCAGTTTAAGTTGGAGACAGGGGGCTGATGGCTACACCTTC.

J is TRBJ1-5 and V is TRBV20-1; D ambiguous. Per germline, CDR1 DFQATT and CDR2 SNEGSKA (reference sequence). Trimming shortened V by 3 bases and J by 2 bases, and 11 bases separated the two germline ends. The length of the CDR3 is 14 residues. CDR3 nucleotides: TGCAGTGCTAGCCCGCGGCACGGCAATCAGCCCCAGCATTTT. It encodes CSASPRHGNQPQHF.

The CDR3 loop reads CARSRGRNEKLFF. In DNA form, the CDR3 reads TGTGCCAGATCCAGGGGGCGGAATGAAAAACTGTTTTTT. The J gene is TRBJ1-4, the V gene TRBV2, with 8 bases lining up with TRBD1. With 9 bases clipped from V and 5 bases from J, the junction kept 5 bases outside the gene matches. CDR1 SNHLY and CDR2 FYNNEI come from the germline V gene. The CDR3 has 13 residues.

This clonotype was picked up one time. The rearrangement links TRBV29-1 to TRBJ1-2; the D gene is possibly TRBD1 (6 bases). Looked up from germline, CDR1 is SQVTM and CDR2 is ANQGSEA. The V end was cut by 7 bases, the J end by 7 bases, with 16 bases between. This CDR3 has 12 residues. As DNA, the CDR3 is TGCAGCGCCGAATCCGGGGGCGGTGGCTACACCTTC. This sequence encodes CSAESGGGGYTF.